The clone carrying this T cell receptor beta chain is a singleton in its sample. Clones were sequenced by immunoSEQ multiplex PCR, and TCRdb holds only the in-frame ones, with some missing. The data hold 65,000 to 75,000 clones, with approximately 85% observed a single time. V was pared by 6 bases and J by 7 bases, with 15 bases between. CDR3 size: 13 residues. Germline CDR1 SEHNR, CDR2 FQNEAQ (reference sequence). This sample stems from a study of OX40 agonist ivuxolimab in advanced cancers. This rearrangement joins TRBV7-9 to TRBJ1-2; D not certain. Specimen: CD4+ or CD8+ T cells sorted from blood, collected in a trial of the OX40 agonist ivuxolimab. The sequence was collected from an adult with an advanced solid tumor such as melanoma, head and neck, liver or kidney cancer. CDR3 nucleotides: TGTGCCAGCAGTCCCGATGAGGGAGGTGGCTACACCTTC. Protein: CASSPDEGGGYTF.